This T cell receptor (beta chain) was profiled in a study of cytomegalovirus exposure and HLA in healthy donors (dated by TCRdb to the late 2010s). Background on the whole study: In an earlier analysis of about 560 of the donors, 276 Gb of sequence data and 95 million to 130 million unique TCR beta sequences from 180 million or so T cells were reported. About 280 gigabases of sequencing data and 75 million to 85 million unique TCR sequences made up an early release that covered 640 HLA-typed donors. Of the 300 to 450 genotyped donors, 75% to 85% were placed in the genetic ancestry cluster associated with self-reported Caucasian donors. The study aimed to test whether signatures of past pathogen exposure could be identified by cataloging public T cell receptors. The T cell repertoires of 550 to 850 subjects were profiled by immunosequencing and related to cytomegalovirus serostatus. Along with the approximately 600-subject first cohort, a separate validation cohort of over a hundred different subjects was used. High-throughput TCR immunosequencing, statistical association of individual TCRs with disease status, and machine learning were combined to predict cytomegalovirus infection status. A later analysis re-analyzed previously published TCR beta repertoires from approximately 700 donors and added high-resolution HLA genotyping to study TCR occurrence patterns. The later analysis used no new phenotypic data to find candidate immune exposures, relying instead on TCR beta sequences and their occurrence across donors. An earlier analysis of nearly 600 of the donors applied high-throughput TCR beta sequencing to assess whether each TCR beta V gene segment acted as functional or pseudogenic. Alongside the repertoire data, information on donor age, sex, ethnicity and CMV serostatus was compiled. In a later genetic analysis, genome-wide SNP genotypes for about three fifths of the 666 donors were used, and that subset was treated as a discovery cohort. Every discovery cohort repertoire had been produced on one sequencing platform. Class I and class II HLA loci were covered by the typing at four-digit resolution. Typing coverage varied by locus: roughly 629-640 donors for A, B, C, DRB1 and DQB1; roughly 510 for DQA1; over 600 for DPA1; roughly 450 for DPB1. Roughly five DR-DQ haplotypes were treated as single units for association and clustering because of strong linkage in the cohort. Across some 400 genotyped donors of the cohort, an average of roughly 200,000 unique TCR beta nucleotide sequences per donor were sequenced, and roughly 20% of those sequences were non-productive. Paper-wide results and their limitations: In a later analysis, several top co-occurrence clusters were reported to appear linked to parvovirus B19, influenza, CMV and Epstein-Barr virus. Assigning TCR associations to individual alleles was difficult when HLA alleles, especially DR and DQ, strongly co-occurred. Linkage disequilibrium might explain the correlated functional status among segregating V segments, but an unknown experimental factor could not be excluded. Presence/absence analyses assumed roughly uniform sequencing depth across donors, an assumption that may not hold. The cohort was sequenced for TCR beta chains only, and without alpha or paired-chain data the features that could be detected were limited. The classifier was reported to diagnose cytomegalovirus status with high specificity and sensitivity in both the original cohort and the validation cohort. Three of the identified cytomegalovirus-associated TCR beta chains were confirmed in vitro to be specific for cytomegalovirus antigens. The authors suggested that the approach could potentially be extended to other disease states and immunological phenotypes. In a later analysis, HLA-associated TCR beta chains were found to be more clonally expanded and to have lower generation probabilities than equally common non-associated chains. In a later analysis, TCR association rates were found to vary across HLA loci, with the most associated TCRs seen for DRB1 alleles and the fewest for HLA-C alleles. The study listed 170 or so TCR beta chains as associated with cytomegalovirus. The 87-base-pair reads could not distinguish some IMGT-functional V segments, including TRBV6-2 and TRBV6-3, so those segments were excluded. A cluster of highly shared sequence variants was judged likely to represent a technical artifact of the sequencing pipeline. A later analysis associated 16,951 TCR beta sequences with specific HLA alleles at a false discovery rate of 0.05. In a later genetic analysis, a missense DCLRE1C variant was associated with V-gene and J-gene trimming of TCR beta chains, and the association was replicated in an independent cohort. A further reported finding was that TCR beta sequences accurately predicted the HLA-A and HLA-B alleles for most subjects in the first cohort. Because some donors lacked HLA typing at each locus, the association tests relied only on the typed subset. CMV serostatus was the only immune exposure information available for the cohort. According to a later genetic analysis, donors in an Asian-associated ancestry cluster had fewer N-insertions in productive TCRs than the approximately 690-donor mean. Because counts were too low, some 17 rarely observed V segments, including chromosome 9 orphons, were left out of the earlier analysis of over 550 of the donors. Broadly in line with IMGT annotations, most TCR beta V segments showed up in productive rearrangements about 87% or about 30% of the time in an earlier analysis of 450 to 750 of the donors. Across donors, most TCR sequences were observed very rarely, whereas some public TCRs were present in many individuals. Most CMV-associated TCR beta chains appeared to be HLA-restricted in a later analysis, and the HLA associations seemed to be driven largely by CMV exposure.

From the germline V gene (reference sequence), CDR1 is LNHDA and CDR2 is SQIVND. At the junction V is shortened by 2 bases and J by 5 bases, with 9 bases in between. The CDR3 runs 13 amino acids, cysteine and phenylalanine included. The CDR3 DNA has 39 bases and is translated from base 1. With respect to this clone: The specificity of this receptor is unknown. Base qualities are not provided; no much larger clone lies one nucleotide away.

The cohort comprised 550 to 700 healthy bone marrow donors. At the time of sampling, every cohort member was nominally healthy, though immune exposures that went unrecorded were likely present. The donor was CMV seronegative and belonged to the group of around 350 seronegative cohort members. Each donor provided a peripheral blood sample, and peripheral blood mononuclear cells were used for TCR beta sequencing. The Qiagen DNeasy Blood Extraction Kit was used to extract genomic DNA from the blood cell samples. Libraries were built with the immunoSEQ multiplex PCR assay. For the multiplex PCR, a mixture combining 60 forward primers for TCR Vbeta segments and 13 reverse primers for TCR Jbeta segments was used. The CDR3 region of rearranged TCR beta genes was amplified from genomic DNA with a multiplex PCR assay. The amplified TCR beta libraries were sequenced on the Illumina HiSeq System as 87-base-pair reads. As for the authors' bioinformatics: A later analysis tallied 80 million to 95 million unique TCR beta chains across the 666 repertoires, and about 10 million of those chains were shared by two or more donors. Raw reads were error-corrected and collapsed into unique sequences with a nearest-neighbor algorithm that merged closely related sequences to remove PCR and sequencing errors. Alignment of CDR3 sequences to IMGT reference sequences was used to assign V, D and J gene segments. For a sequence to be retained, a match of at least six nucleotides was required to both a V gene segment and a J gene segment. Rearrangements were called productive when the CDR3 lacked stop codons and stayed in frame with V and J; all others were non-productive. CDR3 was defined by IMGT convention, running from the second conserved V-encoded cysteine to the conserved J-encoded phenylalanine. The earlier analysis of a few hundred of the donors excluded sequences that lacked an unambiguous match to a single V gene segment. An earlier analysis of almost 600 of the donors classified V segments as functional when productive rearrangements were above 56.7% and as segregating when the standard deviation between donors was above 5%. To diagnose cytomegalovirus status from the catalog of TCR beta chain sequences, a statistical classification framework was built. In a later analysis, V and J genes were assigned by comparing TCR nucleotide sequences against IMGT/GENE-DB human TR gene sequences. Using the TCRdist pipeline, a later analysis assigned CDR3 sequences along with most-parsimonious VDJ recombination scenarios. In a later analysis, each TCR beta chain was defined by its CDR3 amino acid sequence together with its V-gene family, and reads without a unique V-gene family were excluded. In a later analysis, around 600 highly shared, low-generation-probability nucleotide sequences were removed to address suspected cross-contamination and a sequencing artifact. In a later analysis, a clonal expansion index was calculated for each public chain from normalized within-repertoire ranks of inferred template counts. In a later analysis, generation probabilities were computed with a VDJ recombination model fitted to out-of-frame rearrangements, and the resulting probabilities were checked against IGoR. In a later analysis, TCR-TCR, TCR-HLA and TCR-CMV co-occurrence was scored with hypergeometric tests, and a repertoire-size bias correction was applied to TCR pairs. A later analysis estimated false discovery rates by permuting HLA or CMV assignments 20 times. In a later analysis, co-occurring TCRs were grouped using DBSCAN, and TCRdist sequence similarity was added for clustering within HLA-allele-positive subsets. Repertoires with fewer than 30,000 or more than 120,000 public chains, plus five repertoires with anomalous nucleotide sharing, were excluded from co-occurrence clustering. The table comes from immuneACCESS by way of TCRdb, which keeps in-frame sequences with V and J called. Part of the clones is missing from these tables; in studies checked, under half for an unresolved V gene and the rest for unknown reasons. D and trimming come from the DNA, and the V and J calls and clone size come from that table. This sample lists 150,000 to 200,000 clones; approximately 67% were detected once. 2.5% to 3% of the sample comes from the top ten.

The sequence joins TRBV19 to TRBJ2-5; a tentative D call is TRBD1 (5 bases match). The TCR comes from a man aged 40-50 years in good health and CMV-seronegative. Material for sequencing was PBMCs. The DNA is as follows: TGTGCCAGTAGTATACAGGGCTGGGAGACCCAGTACTTC. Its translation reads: CASSIQGWETQYF.